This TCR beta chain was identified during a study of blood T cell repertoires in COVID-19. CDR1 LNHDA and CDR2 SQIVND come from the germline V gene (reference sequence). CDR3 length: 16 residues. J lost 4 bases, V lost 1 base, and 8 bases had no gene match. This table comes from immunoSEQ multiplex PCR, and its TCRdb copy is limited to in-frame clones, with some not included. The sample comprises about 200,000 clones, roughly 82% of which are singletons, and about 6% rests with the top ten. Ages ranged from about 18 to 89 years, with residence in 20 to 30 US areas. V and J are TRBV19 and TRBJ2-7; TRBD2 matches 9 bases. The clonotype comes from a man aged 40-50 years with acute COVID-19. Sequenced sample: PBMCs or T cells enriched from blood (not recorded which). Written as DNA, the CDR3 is TGTGCCAGTAGTATAGTGTTGGCGGGAGGGCCATACGAGCAGTACTTC. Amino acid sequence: CASSIVLAGGPYEQYF.